These T cell receptor beta chains were read from a single sample in a study of CD8+CD57+ T cells in acquired aplastic anemia. TCRdb itself ran the reads through MiXCR, one entry per CDR3 protein. The sample carries some 170,000 distinct CDR3 sequences, roughly 43% recorded once. The sample was sorted CD4+, CD8+, or CD8+CD57+ T cells (not recorded which) from PBMCs. The source is a human donor with aplastic anemia. Both conserved end residues are part of each CDR3. D genes are given only for firm matches. Some rows mark clone size as missing; the rest say once, few, many or name a class of expanded clone.

d_call	j_call	v_call	clone_size	cdr3_aa	cdr3_nt
-	TRBJ2-7	TRBV11-2	-	CASSLRQGARLYEQYF	TGTGCCAGCAGCTTAAGGCAAGGGGCCAGACTATACGAGCAGTACTTC
TRBD2	TRBJ2-1	TRBV11-2	few	CASSATSGGAFLNGKQFF	TGTGCCAGCAGCGCGACTAGCGGGGGGGCCTTTTTGAATGGGAAGCAGTTCTTC
-	TRBJ1-1	TRBV4-3	many	CASSQDSRENTEAFF	TGCGCCAGCAGCCAAGATAGCAGGGAGAACACTGAAGCTTTCTTT
-	TRBJ2-1	TRBV20-1	-	CSASGLAGYNEQFF	TGCAGTGCTAGTGGGCTAGCAGGCTACAATGAGCAGTTCTTC
TRBD1	TRBJ1-3	TRBV20-1	many	CSAPDRVENTIYF	TGCAGTGCTCCCGACAGGGTTGAAAACACCATATATTTT
TRBD1	TRBJ1-6	TRBV9	-	CASSVRDRVNSPLHF	TGTGCCAGCAGCGTAAGAGACAGGGTTAATTCACCCCTCCACTTT
TRBD2	TRBJ2-1	TRBV9	many	CASSGGPSSYNEQFF	TGTGCCAGTAGCGGGGGGCCGAGCTCCTACAATGAGCAGTTCTTC
-	TRBJ1-1	TRBV6-1	-	CASSTRAGYMNTEAFF	TGTGCCAGCAGTACAAGGGCAGGGTACATGAACACTGAAGCTTTCTTT
TRBD1	TRBJ1-5	TRBV2	few	CASSIGTGEQPQHF	TGTGCCAGCAGCATCGGGACAGGGGAACAGCCCCAGCATTTT
TRBD2	TRBJ2-2	TRBV29-1	many	CSLRGPGLAGGPGRGELFF	TGCAGCCTCCGAGGCCCGGGACTAGCGGGGGGCCCCGGGAGGGGGGAGCTGTTTTTT
-	TRBJ2-7	TRBV29-1	-	CSVRPVTSSGEQYF	TGCAGCGTTCGTCCCGTGACTAGTTCGGGGGAGCAGTACTTC